One and the same sample provided the 15 T cell receptor beta chains below, sequenced in a study of blood T cell repertoires in COVID-19. Generated by immunoSEQ multiplex PCR, the TCRdb table keeps only in-frame clones and is missing some. Of about 95,000 clones in the sample, roughly 90% were seen once. What was sequenced was peripheral blood. Receptor source: a man in his fifties with COVID-19, enrolled during active disease.

The chain uses TRBV19 and TRBJ1-2; 12 bases fit TRBD1. V lost 7 bases to trimming and J lost 4 bases; unmatched junction nucleotides: 13. From germline, CDR1 is LNHDA and CDR2 SQIVND (reference sequence). This CDR3 spans 17 amino acids. The CDR3 region is CASKAGDRGRQGYGYTF. CDR3 bases: TGTGCCAGTAAAGCCGGGGACAGGGGGCGCCAAGGCTATGGCTACACCTTC.

J is TRBJ2-2 and V is TRBV7-6, with 8 bases matching TRBD2. The junction had 4 bases not matched to a gene; V was cut back by 5 bases and J by 2 bases. Germline V CDR1 and CDR2: SGHVS, FNYEAQ. The CDR3 sequence is 15 residues long. The DNA for the CDR3 is TGTGCCAGCAGCCGGGGGGGCGATAACACCGGGGAGCTGTTTTTT. It is translated as CASSRGGDNTGELFF.

V is TRBV4-2 and J is TRBJ2-1, with D tentatively TRBD2 (6 bases). Per germline, CDR1 LGHNA and CDR2 YNFKEQ. This CDR3 has 15 residues. V gave up 0 bases and J gave up 2 bases, with 8 bases separating them. CDR3 in amino acids: CASSQDPGAYNEQFF. The CDR3 coding sequence is TGTGCCAGCAGCCAAGATCCGGGGGCCTACAATGAGCAGTTCTTC.

The chain has TRBV2 and TRBJ2-7; 7 bases line up with TRBD1. Germline V lookup: CDR1 SNHLY, CDR2 FYNNEI. CDR3 length: 14 amino acids. The junction had 7 bases not matched to a gene; V was cut back by 5 bases and J by 3 bases. The CDR3: CASSRQGEGYEQYF. The DNA for the CDR3 is TGTGCCAGCAGTCGACAGGGAGAGGGCTACGAGCAGTACTTC.

V is TRBV6-6 and J is TRBJ2-7; D remains unclear. The CDR3 spans 12 residues. CDR1 MNHNY and CDR2 SVGAGI come from the germline V gene (reference sequence). V lost 10 bases and J lost 0, with 10 bases in between. CDR3 sequence: CATAALSYEQYF. In nucleotides, the CDR3 is TGTGCCACCGCGGCGCTCTCCTACGAGCAGTACTTC.

The CDR3 loop reads CASSPVGVSYSPLHF. In nucleotides, the CDR3 is TGCGCCAGCAGCCCTGTCGGGGTCTCCTACTCACCCCTCCACTTT. The V call is TRBV4-3, the J call TRBJ1-6, with no clear D. The V end lost 4 bases, the J end lost 10 bases, and 17 bases lay between the germline ends. The CDR3 spans 15 residues. Germline lookup yields CDR1 LGHNA and CDR2 YSLEER.

This clone was observed once. The V call is TRBV10-3, the J call TRBJ2-7; weak D call: TRBD1 (7 bases). Trimming left V 8 bases short and J 3 bases short, with 17 bases between. CDR3 length equals 14 residues. The germline V gene has CDR1 ENHRY and CDR2 SYGVKD. In DNA, the CDR3 is TGTGCCATCGGTTCTGCGGGACAGAACTACGAGCAGTACTTC. Protein product: CAIGSAGQNYEQYF.

V is TRBV2 and J is TRBJ1-4; 10 bases fit TRBD1. The CDR3 contains 17 residues. The germline V gene has CDR1 SNHLY and CDR2 FYNNEI. J gave up 8 bases and V 1 base, and 10 bases lay outside the gene matches. This CDR3 is CASSEVWFGTGDEKLFF. The CDR3, as DNA: TGTGCCAGCAGTGAAGTTTGGTTTGGGACAGGGGACGAAAAACTGTTTTTT.

V and J are TRBV7-3 and TRBJ1-4; 8 nucleotides agree with TRBD1. The CDR3 is 15 amino acids. V gave up 5 bases and J gave up 7 bases; unmatched junction bases: 9. Per the germline V gene, CDR1 is SGHTA and CDR2 is FQGTGA. The CDR3 is CASSQSTGAGEKLFF. The DNA for the CDR3 is TGTGCCAGCAGCCAATCGACAGGGGCGGGTGAAAAACTGTTTTTT.

This rearrangement joins TRBV19 to TRBJ1-6; D is perhaps TRBD1 (5 bases). The V gene's germline CDR1 is LNHDA and CDR2 SQIVND (reference sequence). The V gene lost 5 bases and the J gene lost 7 bases, with 12 bases spanning the gap. The CDR3 consists of 14 residues. CDR3 sequence: CASSVQGTNSPLHF. DNA of the CDR3: TGTGCCAGTAGTGTCCAGGGAACCAATTCACCCCTCCACTTT.

The CDR3 region is CASRLHGTGGLEQYF. DNA for the CDR3: TGTGCCAGCAGACTACACGGGACAGGGGGCTTAGAGCAGTACTTC. The chain uses TRBV27 and TRBJ2-7; 12 positions agree with TRBD1. This CDR3 contains 15 residues. The germline gives CDR1 MNHEY, CDR2 SMNVEV (reference sequence). Trimming cost V 6 bases and J 7 bases; bases outside gene matches: 10.

This clone was seen more than once but under ten times. This chain joins TRBV11-1 and TRBJ2-3; D is possibly TRBD1 (6 bases). The CDR3 is 14 residues long. CDR1 and CDR2 (germline): SGHAT, FQDESV (reference sequence). Trimming took 1 base from V and 5 from J, leaving 10 bases between them. The CDR3 DNA reads as TGTGCCAGCAGCTTAGAGCCAGGGGTAGATACGCAGTATTTT. This sequence encodes CASSLEPGVDTQYF.

The chain links TRBV3-1 (or the pseudogene TRBV3-2) to TRBJ1-2; D is unresolved. The CDR3 runs 14 residues. V lost 3 bases and J 0 bases, leaving 8 bases between the germline ends. Germline V lookup: CDR1 LGHDT, CDR2 YNNKEL (reference sequence). The CDR3 region has the DNA TGTGCCAGCAGCCAGACCGACACTAACTATGGCTACACCTTC. Protein sequence: CASSQTDTNYGYTF.

As to this clone: Mismatch with germline at one junction end may stem from a read error. This chain links TRBV6-5 with TRBJ1-2, with TRBD1 matching 10 bases. The CDR3 runs to 14 residues. Germline V gene data show CDR1 as MNHEY and CDR2 as SVGAGI. CDR3 coding DNA: TGTGCCAGCAGTGACTCCGGGACAGGGGTTGGCTACACCTTC. As protein: CASSDSGTGVGYTF.

The chain has TRBV4-1 and TRBJ1-2, with D unresolved. Germline loops: CDR1 MGHRA, CDR2 YSYEKL. V lost 0 bases, J lost 3 bases, and 11 bases lay in between. The CDR3 has 15 amino acids. CDR3 coding DNA: TGCGCCAGCAGCCAAGATTTACGGGGTGACTATGGCTACACCTTC. Translated: CASSQDLRGDYGYTF.